This T cell receptor (beta chain) was sequenced in a study of blood T cells in healthy people across ages. A sample-barcoded 5' primer and a J-beta primer mix were used in a second PCR of roughly 7 to 11 cycles. Every cDNA molecule carried a tag from a template-switch adaptor bearing 12 random nucleotides. Via MiXCR, TCRdb re-called the 5' RACE reads, giving one row per CDR3 protein. The data contain some 1.8 million distinct CDR3 sequences, 30% to 40% of them singletons. V shed 5 bases and J 2 bases; nucleotides not matched to a gene: 5. The germline V gene encodes CDR1 MDHEN and CDR2 SYDVKM. The CDR3 spans 16 residues. Study outcomes and limitations: Those diversity estimates obtained from one million T cells were thought to be underestimates. Possibly, changes in expanded clonotypes were confounded because donor CMV status was unknown. Per million T cells, TCR beta diversity dropped about linearly as age rose.

Notes on this clonotype: Its target is not known.

The chain employs TRBV28 and TRBJ2-3, with 12 bases aligning to TRBD2. The source of this sequence is a human donor in good health. The source material was blood. The CDR3 nucleotides are TGTGCCAGCAGTATTGCTAGCGGGGGGGTCACAGATACGCAGTATTTT. This translates into CASSIASGGVTDTQYF.